Below are 11 T cell receptor beta chains sequenced from a single sample in a study of cytomegalovirus exposure and HLA in healthy donors. Measured with immunoSEQ multiplex PCR; TCRdb has only the in-frame clones, and not every one. Among under 250,000 clones listed, 87% were seen once. The sequenced sample was PBMCs. All receptors derive from a woman under 30 in good health and CMV-seropositive.

The J gene is TRBJ2-7, the V gene TRBV6-6; 10 bases are a match to TRBD1. The CDR3 has 14 residues. CDR1 MNHNY and CDR2 SVGAGI come from the germline V gene (reference sequence). V was pared by 8 bases and J by 2 bases, with 6 bases of the junction left unmatched. CDR3: CASAGQGGAYEQYF. CDR3 in DNA: TGTGCCAGCGCCGGACAGGGGGGAGCCTACGAGCAGTACTTC.

V usage is TRBV27 and J usage is TRBJ2-3, with a tentative D call TRBD2 (5 bases). Trimming left V 7 bases short and J 4 bases short, with 12 bases between. The CDR3 is 13 amino acids. Germline lookup yields CDR1 MNHEY and CDR2 SMNVEV (reference sequence). The CDR3 sequence is CASTRELADTQYF. The DNA of the CDR3 is TGTGCCAGCACCCGGGAACTCGCAGATACGCAGTATTTT.

The chain couples TRBV5-6 to TRBJ1-1; D ambiguous. The CDR3 totals 12 residues. Germline CDR1 and CDR2: SGHDT and YYEEEE. Trimming pared 5 bases from V and 5 bases from J, leaving 10 bases between. The CDR3, as DNA: TGTGCCAGCAGACTATCGGGTACTGAAGCTTTCTTT. Amino acid sequence: CASRLSGTEAFF. Supplemented by reference TRBV5-6 and TRBJ1-1, the full variable domain reads DAGVTQSPTHLIKTRGQQVTLRCSPKSGHDTVSWYQQALGQGPQFIFQYYEEEERQRGNFPDRFSGHQFPNYSSELNVNALLLGDSALYLCASRLSGTEAFFGQGTRLTVV.

The rearrangement links TRBV10-2 to TRBJ2-1; TRBD2 aligns across 10 bases. The V gene's germline CDR1 is WSHSY and CDR2 SAAADI. V lost 7 bases, J lost 6 bases, and 3 bases stayed unmatched. CDR3 size: 13 residues. The CDR3 is CASTGLAANEQFF. In DNA form, the CDR3 reads TGCGCCAGCACCGGACTAGCGGCCAATGAGCAGTTCTTC.

This chain uses TRBV30 with TRBJ2-3; D is possibly TRBD2 (6 bases). Between the trimmed V and J ends, which lost 0 bases and 2 bases, there was a span of 12 bases. This CDR3 contains 15 residues. The germline gives CDR1 GTSNPN, CDR2 SVGIG (reference sequence). CDR3 nucleotides: TGTGCCTGGAGTGTCCGACGCGGGATCACAGATACGCAGTATTTT. Translated: CAWSVRRGITDTQYF.

The gene calls are TRBV29-1 and TRBJ2-1, with 7 bases fitting TRBD2. The CDR3 contains 13 residues. V lost 4 bases to trimming and J lost 3 bases; unmatched junction nucleotides: 3. CDR1 and CDR2 (germline): SQVTM, ANQGSEA. The CDR3 coding sequence is TGCAGCGTTGTGACTAGCAGCTACAATGAGCAGTTCTTC. Protein: CSVVTSSYNEQFF.

This chain links TRBV19 with TRBJ1-5, with TRBD1 matching over 7 bases. The V and J ends lost 1 base and 6 bases, in that order; junction bases with no gene match: 3. This CDR3 has 14 residues. The germline V gene has CDR1 LNHDA and CDR2 SQIVND (reference sequence). The CDR3 reads CASSIVGGGQPQHF. The CDR3 region has the DNA TGTGCCAGTAGTATAGTAGGGGGCGGTCAGCCCCAGCATTTT.

This clone was seen only a few times. The chain recombines TRBV18 with TRBJ2-5; a weak D match, TRBD1 (5 bases). The CDR3 loop spans 14 amino acids. Germline values: CDR1 KGHSH, CDR2 LQKENI. The V end lost 4 bases, the J end lost 5 bases, and 14 bases lay between the germline ends. In nucleotides, the CDR3 is TGTGCCAGCTCACTCCTAGACAGACGGGAGACCCAGTACTTC. Translated: CASSLLDRRETQYF.

This clone was seen a single time. The V call is TRBV18, the J call TRBJ2-2; 11 bases are shared with TRBD2. Per the germline V gene, CDR1 is KGHSH and CDR2 is LQKENI. V gave up 3 bases and J gave up 2 bases; unmatched junction bases: 5. The CDR3 length is 17 residues. As DNA, the CDR3 is TGTGCCAGCTCACCGCCGGGACTAGCGGCTAACACCGGGGAGCTGTTTTTT. It translates to CASSPPGLAANTGELFF.

The chain joins TRBV7-8 to TRBJ1-2; 7 nucleotides align to TRBD1. V lost 8 bases to trimming and J lost 2 bases; unmatched junction nucleotides: 8. Germline CDR1 reads SGHVS; CDR2 reads FQNEAQ. The length of the CDR3 is 14 residues. The CDR3 region has the DNA TGTGCCAGCGGTCCCGCGACAGGGAACTATGGCTACACCTTC. Residues: CASGPATGNYGYTF. The entire variable domain, with the rest obtained from reference TRBV7-8 and TRBJ1-2, is as follows: GAGVSQSPRYKVAKRGQDVALRCDPISGHVSLFWYQQALGQGPEFLTYFQNEAQLDKSGLPSDRFFAERPEGSVSTLKIQRTQQEDSAVYLCASGPATGNYGYTFGSGTRLTVV.

The gene calls are TRBV5-8 and TRBJ1-2, with D maybe TRBD1 (6 bases). Germline V gene sequence: CDR1 SGHTS, CDR2 YDEGEE. Trimming shortened V by 0 bases and J by 3 bases, and 12 bases separated the two germline ends. The CDR3 covers 15 residues. For the CDR3, the DNA is TGTGCCAGCAGCTTGGTTTGGACAGAGGACTATGGCTACACCTTC. It codes for CASSLVWTEDYGYTF.